The 16 T cell receptor beta chains listed next were all sequenced from one sample in a study of cytomegalovirus exposure and HLA in healthy donors (dated 2017 in TCRdb). Library generation was performed with the immunoSEQ multiplex PCR assay. For the multiplex PCR, a mixture combining 60 forward primers for TCR Vbeta segments and 13 reverse primers for TCR Jbeta segments was used. TCRdb took over this immuneACCESS table, retaining in-frame rearrangements with V and J assigned. Such tables are incomplete; in checked studies, under half of the missing clones stem from an unresolved V gene, and the remainder is unexplained. The sample data list 90,000 to 95,000 clones, and 70% to 90% of these were observed just once. In total, the top ten clones hold around 2% of the sample. Sequenced sample: PBMCs. These receptors all stem from a man younger than 30 in good health and CMV-seronegative.

V usage is TRBV10-3 and J usage is TRBJ2-3; a possible D gene is TRBD1 (6 bases). Per germline, CDR1 ENHRY and CDR2 SYGVKD. Trimming left V 8 bases short and J 4 bases short, with 19 bases between. CDR3 size: 15 residues. CDR3: CAIRGGGRAPDTQYF. The CDR3 coding sequence is TGTGCCATCCGTGGGGGCGGAAGGGCGCCAGATACGCAGTATTTT.

This clone was detected only once. The J gene is TRBJ2-3, the V gene TRBV10-3; 9 bases fit TRBD2. Germline V gives CDR1 ENHRY, CDR2 SYGVKD. The ends lost 8 bases at V and 6 bases at J; junction bases unmatched: 6. The CDR3 has 13 amino acids. CDR3 loop: CAIGTSSGDTQYF. CDR3 sequence (DNA): TGTGCCATCGGGACTAGCAGCGGGGATACGCAGTATTTT.

The chain employs TRBV5-4 and TRBJ1-4; no clear D gene. Germline-derived CDR1 and CDR2 are SGHNT and YYREEE (reference sequence). V lost 4 bases and J lost 5, with 12 bases in between. The CDR3 extends over 14 amino acids. CDR3 in amino acids: CASSLSKRNEKLFF. CDR3 DNA: TGTGCCAGCAGCCTGTCCAAGCGGAATGAAAAACTGTTTTTT.

This clone was recorded only once. The chain uses TRBV4-2 and TRBJ2-5, with D perhaps TRBD2 (5 bases). V shed 0 bases and J shed 5 bases, with 19 bases lying between them. This CDR3 spans 17 amino acids. CDR1 is LGHNA and CDR2 is YNFKEQ in the germline V gene. The CDR3 region has the DNA TGTGCCAGCAGCCAAGACCCCTCAATGAGCGGCGGGGAGACCCAGTACTTC. It translates to CASSQDPSMSGGETQYF.

This chain links TRBV5-1 with TRBJ1-3; TRBD1 matches at 7 bases. Germline V gene lookup returns CDR1 SGHRS and CDR2 YFSETQ. This CDR3 is built from 14 residues. V lost 7 bases to trimming and J lost 0 bases; unmatched junction nucleotides: 4. CDR3 region: CASRQGVSGNTIYF. The CDR3 DNA reads TGCGCCAGCCGCCAGGGGGTCTCTGGAAACACCATATATTTT.

The V gene is TRBV6-1, the J gene TRBJ2-7; possibly TRBD1 for D (5 bases). The CDR3 runs to 15 residues. V was pared by 1 base and J by 4 bases, with 14 bases between. CDR1 MNHNS and CDR2 SASEGT come from the germline V gene. The CDR3 is CASSEVGQGPYEQYF. The CDR3 DNA sequence: TGTGCCAGCAGTGAAGTCGGGCAGGGCCCTTACGAGCAGTACTTC.

This chain connects TRBV2 to TRBJ1-4; 7 bases line up with TRBD1. Germline V gene sequence: CDR1 SNHLY, CDR2 FYNNEI. Unmatched junction bases numbered 4, after V lost 5 bases and J lost 4 bases. This CDR3 comprises 14 residues. In DNA, the CDR3 is TGTGCCAGCAGTAAACAGGGGTATAATGAAAAACTGTTTTTT. The encoded protein is CASSKQGYNEKLFF.

J is TRBJ2-3 and V is TRBV19; D might be TRBD2 (6 bases). There are 14 residues in the CDR3. The germline V gene has CDR1 LNHDA and CDR2 SQIVND (reference sequence). V was clipped by 3 bases and J by 2 bases, with 9 bases between them. CDR3 coding DNA: TGTGCCAGTAGTATGGCGGGGCCCACAGATACGCAGTATTTT. It translates to CASSMAGPTDTQYF.

This clone was seen only a few times. The chain is built from TRBV5-1 and TRBJ2-7; 9 bases align to TRBD1. Losses at the gene ends were 2 bases for V and 5 bases for J; bases not matched to a gene: 2. In germline, CDR1 is SGHRS, CDR2 YFSETQ. This CDR3 has 13 residues. CDR3 nucleotides: TGCGCCAGCAGCTTTGGACAGGGGAACGAGCAGTACTTC. Translating it yields CASSFGQGNEQYF.

This rearrangement joins TRBV11-2 to TRBJ2-7, with a tentative D call TRBD1 (5 bases). The germline V gene encodes CDR1 SGHAT and CDR2 FQNNGV. This CDR3 is built from 14 residues. V lost 2 bases, J lost 3 bases, and 11 bases lay in between. The CDR3 nucleotides are TGTGCCAGCAGCTTACTAAGGGGTGGCTACGAGCAGTACTTC. This sequence encodes CASSLLRGGYEQYF.

The chain links TRBV29-1 to TRBJ2-7, with D perhaps TRBD2 (5 bases). The CDR3 covers 12 residues. The germline CDR1 and CDR2 sequences are SQVTM and ANQGSEA. Trimming left V 8 bases short and J 7 bases short, with 18 bases between. CDR3 loop: CSSSNPSGEQYF. Here the CDR3 DNA reads TGCAGCTCCTCGAACCCCTCGGGGGAGCAGTACTTC.

This clone was counted a single time. The same CDR3 is also encoded by other DNA sequences in this sample. The V and J genes are TRBV7-9 and TRBJ1-1; a possible D gene is TRBD1 (6 bases). Trimming shortened V by 1 base and J by 0 bases, and 15 bases separated the two germline ends. The CDR3 is 17 residues long. CDR1 SEHNR and CDR2 FQNEAQ come from the germline V gene (reference sequence). CDR3 sequence reads: CASSLVRTGNMNTEAFF. The CDR3 bases are TGTGCCAGCAGCTTAGTTCGTACAGGGAATATGAACACTGAAGCTTTCTTT.

Only one count was recorded for this clone. V usage is TRBV21-1 and J usage is TRBJ2-3; the table's TRBD2 call for D was not verified on the DNA. TRBV21-1 is flagged as a pseudogene. The CDR3 consists of 16 residues. CDR3 bases: TGTGCCAGCAGCAAATGCGGGGGAGCTAGCACAGATACGCAGTATTTT. It encodes CASSKCGGASTDTQYF.

The chain links TRBV6-1 to TRBJ2-7; D is perhaps TRBD2 (6 bases). The CDR3 contains 11 residues. With 5 bases removed from V and 6 bases from J, the gap between germline ends came to 8 bases. CDR1 MNHNS and CDR2 SASEGT come from the germline V gene. The CDR3 DNA is TGTGCCAGCAGTTACGGGAGCGAGCAGTACTTC. It yields the protein CASSYGSEQYF.

The rearrangement uses TRBV7-9 and TRBJ1-1; D gene uncertain. The CDR3 extends over 16 amino acids. V gave up 3 bases and J gave up 0 bases, with 14 bases separating them. Looked up from germline, CDR1 is SEHNR and CDR2 is FQNEAQ (reference sequence). The CDR3 DNA reads TGTGCCAGCAGCTTCGAATTAACATCAATGAACACTGAAGCTTTCTTT. This sequence encodes CASSFELTSMNTEAFF.

The chain uses TRBV7-2 and TRBJ1-5; 11 nucleotides line up with TRBD1. The CDR3 totals 15 residues. V was clipped by 5 bases and J by 6 bases; unmatched bases: 6. Germline V gene data show CDR1 as SGHTA and CDR2 as FQGNSA. The CDR3: CASSRDRGIGQPQHF. The CDR3 DNA is TGTGCCAGCAGCCGGGACAGGGGGATCGGTCAGCCCCAGCATTTT.